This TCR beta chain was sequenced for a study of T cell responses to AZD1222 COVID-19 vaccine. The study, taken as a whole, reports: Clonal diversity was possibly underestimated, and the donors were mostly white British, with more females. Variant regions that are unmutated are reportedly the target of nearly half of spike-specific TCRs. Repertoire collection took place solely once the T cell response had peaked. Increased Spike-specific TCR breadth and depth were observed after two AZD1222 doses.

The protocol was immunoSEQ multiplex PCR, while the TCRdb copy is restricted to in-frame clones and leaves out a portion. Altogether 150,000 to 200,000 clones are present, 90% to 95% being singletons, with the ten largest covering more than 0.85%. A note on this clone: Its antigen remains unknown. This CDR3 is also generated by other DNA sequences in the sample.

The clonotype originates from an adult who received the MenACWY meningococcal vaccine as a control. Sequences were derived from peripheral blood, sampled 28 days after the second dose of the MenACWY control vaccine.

This CDR3 reads CASSLGDSYGYTF. The DNA of the CDR3 is TGTGCCAGCAGTTTAGGGGACAGCTATGGCTACACCTTC. V gene TRBV12-3 or TRBV12-4 combines with J gene TRBJ1-2; 7 bases align to TRBD1. The trim removed 1 base at V and 4 bases at J, leaving 0 bases unmatched. The CDR3 loop spans 13 amino acids.